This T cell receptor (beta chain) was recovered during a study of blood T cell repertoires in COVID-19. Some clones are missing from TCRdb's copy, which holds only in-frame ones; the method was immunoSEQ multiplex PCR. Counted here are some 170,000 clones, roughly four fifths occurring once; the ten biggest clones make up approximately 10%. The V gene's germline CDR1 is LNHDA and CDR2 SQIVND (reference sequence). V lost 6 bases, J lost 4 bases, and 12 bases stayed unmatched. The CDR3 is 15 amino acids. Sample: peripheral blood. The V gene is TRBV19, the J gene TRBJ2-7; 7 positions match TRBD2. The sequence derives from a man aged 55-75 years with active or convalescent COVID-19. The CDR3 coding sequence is TGTGCCAGTAGCCTCTCGGGGCTAGCGGATTACGAGCAGTACTTC. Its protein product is CASSLSGLADYEQYF.